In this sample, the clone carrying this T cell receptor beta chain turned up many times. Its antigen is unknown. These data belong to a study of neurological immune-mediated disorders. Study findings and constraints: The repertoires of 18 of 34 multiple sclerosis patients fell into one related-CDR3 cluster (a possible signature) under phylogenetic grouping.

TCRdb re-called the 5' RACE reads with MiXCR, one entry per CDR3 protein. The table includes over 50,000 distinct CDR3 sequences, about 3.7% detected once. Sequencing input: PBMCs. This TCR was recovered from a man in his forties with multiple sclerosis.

The CDR3 DNA reads as TGTGCCAGCAGCGGACAAACAGGTGCAATGAACACTGAAGCTTTCTTT. It translates to CASSGQTGAMNTEAFF. V gene TRBV5-6 combines with J gene TRBJ1-1; tentative D call: TRBD1 (5 bases). The CDR3 loop spans 16 amino acids. The V end lost 4 bases, the J end lost 0 bases, and 16 bases lay between the germline ends. Germline values: CDR1 SGHDT, CDR2 YYEEEE. Based on the CDR3 plus reference TRBV5-6 and TRBJ1-1, the full variable domain is DAGVTQSPTHLIKTRGQQVTLRCSPKSGHDTVSWYQQALGQGPQFIFQYYEEEERQRGNFPDRFSGHQFPNYSSELNVNALLLGDSALYLCASSGQTGAMNTEAFFGQGTRLTVV.